The rows below give T cell receptor beta chains drawn from one sample of a study of T cell repertoires in cytomegalovirus infection. TCRdb re-called the reads with MiXCR, one entry per CDR3 protein. The sample yields 210,000 or so distinct CDR3 sequences, 5% to 8.5% seen once. The material sequenced was PBMCs. These receptor sequences come from a human donor in good health (CMV status not recorded). Some clones in this sample may be carry-over from other donors' samples. Each CDR3 is given with its conserved first and last residue. D genes are given only for firm matches. Only some rows state a clone size, as once, few, many or a class for expanded clones.

length	J	V	D	size	DNA	CDR3
16	TRBJ2-2	TRBV9	.	.	TGTGCCAGCAGCGTAGGTACCAGCCGGTCCACCGGGGAGCTGTTTTTT	CASSVGTSRSTGELFF
13	TRBJ1-6	TRBV6-1	.	many	TGTGCCAGCAGGTCCAGGGGAAGCTCACCCCTCCACTTT	CASRSRGSSPLHF
13	TRBJ2-2	TRBV11-3	.	many	TGTGCCAGCAGCTTAAGGCCCCACTCTCAGCTGTTTTTT	CASSLRPHSQLFF
16	TRBJ2-1	TRBV6-2/TRBV6-3	.	many	TGTGCCAGCGGCTTCATGGGGGGGCGAAGAATCCATGAGCAGTTCTTC	CASGFMGGRRIHEQFF
14	TRBJ2-4	TRBV6-2/TRBV6-3	TRBD2	many	TGTGCCAGCAGCGAGGGACTAGCGTATTACATTCAGTACTTC	CASSEGLAYYIQYF
15	TRBJ2-7	TRBV6-1	.	many	TGTGCCAGCAGTGAACGCGACCCACCCTCCTACGAGCAGTACTTC	CASSERDPPSYEQYF
13	TRBJ2-7	TRBV20-1	.	.	TGCAGTGCTAGAGTCGCATTTCGGGGCGAGCAGTACTTC	CSARVAFRGEQYF
15	TRBJ2-5	TRBV7-8	.	many	TGTGCCAGCAGCTCCGGACAGCCAGTTCAAGAGACCCAGTACTTC	CASSSGQPVQETQYF
15	TRBJ2-6	TRBV7-2	.	many	TGTGCCAGCAGCCCCCAGAGCTCTGGGGCCAACGTCCTGACTTTC	CASSPQSSGANVLTF
14	TRBJ1-1	TRBV5-1	.	many	TGCGCCAGCAGCTTGGAAAGCCTGTACACTGAAGCTTTCTTT	CASSLESLYTEAFF
14	TRBJ1-3	TRBV29-1	TRBD1	many	TGCAGCGGGTTTCTTCCAGGGGGCGGAAACACCATATATTTT	CSGFLPGGGNTIYF
14	TRBJ1-1	TRBV5-1	TRBD1	few	TGCGCCAGCGCCGGACAGGGCGCGAACACTGAAGCTTTCTTT	CASAGQGANTEAFF
12	TRBJ1-2	TRBV20-1	.	many	TGCAGTGCCACGACAGTCAACTATGGCTACACCTTC	CSATTVNYGYTF
12	TRBJ2-1	TRBV10-3	.	many	TGTGCCATCAGTGAGTCGGCGGGGGCTCAGTTCTTC	CAISESAGAQFF
15	TRBJ2-5	TRBV7-9	.	.	TGTGCCAGCAGCCCTGAGTTTGCGGGACAAGAGACCCAGTACTTC	CASSPEFAGQETQYF
14	TRBJ1-5	TRBV20-1	.	many	TGCAGTGCTAGGGGGGACTTTAGCAATCAGCCCCAGCATTTT	CSARGDFSNQPQHF
15	TRBJ1-1	TRBV7-2	.	many	TGTGCCAGCAGCTTAGGACAGGTCGGTTTCGCTGAAGCTTTCTTT	CASSLGQVGFAEAFF
16	TRBJ2-5	TRBV20-1	TRBD2	many	TGCAGTGCCCGTCGGGTTGGCGGGGGGGTCTCAGGGACCCAGTACTTC	CSARRVGGGVSGTQYF
14	TRBJ1-2	TRBV7-9	TRBD1	many	TGTGCCAGCAGCTTAGAGGACAGGATCTATGGCTACACCTTC	CASSLEDRIYGYTF
14	TRBJ2-3	TRBV27	TRBD2	many	TGTGCCAGCAGTTGGGCTAGCGGACCTAATACGCAGTATTTT	CASSWASGPNTQYF
14	TRBJ1-5	TRBV20-1	.	many	TGCAGTGCTTCCCGGGGGGCAGGGGATCAGCCCCAGCATTTT	CSASRGAGDQPQHF
13	TRBJ2-3	TRBV7-2	TRBD1	many	TGTGCCAGCAGCTTCAGGGGGACAGATACGCAGTATTTT	CASSFRGTDTQYF
14	TRBJ1-2	TRBV20-1	.	many	TGCAGTGCTAGAGGCCTTGGGGCAGACTATGGCTACACCTTC	CSARGLGADYGYTF
17	TRBJ2-2	TRBV6-5	TRBD2	many	TGTGCCAGCAGTTACGGGACTAGCGGTCGGAACACCGGGGAGCTGTTTTTT	CASSYGTSGRNTGELFF
16	TRBJ1-5	TRBV12-3/TRBV12-4	TRBD1	many	TGTGCCAGCAGTTTGTCTCTGGGACAGGGGGATCAGCCCCAGCATTTT	CASSLSLGQGDQPQHF
13	TRBJ2-3	TRBV2	.	many	TGTGCCAGCAGTGTGGCCAGCACAGATACGCAGTATTTT	CASSVASTDTQYF
13	TRBJ2-7	TRBV28	.	.	TGTGCCAGCAGTCCCCCCCATACCTACGAGCAGTACTTC	CASSPPHTYEQYF
15	TRBJ2-5	TRBV14	.	many	TGTGCCAGCAGCCCTCTAGGGACGGTGGGAAAGACCCAGTACTTC	CASSPLGTVGKTQYF
17	TRBJ1-2	TRBV7-8	.	many	TGTGCCAGCAGCCCCCCTGCCGGGCCACGAAGGGACTATGGCTACACCTTC	CASSPPAGPRRDYGYTF
15	TRBJ2-2	TRBV6-2/TRBV6-3	TRBD2	many	TGTGCCAGCAGTGCTACTAGCGGGGAGAACGGGGAGCTGTTTTTT	CASSATSGENGELFF
13	TRBJ2-7	TRBV28	.	many	TGTGCCAGCAGTTCGGGGTTGGTAGTCGAGCAGTACTTC	CASSSGLVVEQYF
16	TRBJ1-5	TRBV6-2/TRBV6-3	.	many	TGTGCCAGCAGTTACCGGGAGGGTTCTAGCAATCAGCCCCAGCATTTT	CASSYREGSSNQPQHF
15	TRBJ1-1	TRBV14	.	many	TGTGCCAGCAGCCCCCGAGGGGCGGCGACCGCTGAAGCTTTCTTT	CASSPRGAATAEAFF
11	TRBJ2-7	TRBV6-2/TRBV6-3	.	many	TGTGCCACCACCGGCTTCTACGAGCAGTACTTC	CATTGFYEQYF
8	TRBJ2-1	TRBV29-1	.	.	TGCAGCGTGGAGGGGAGGTTCTTC	CSVEGRFF
14	TRBJ2-5	TRBV18	.	few	TGTGCCAGCTCACCGGTGGCAGACCAAGAGACCCAGTACTTC	CASSPVADQETQYF
13	TRBJ2-1	TRBV9	.	many	TGTGCCAGCGGGGGACGGCCGTACAATGAGCAGTTCTTC	CASGGRPYNEQFF
15	TRBJ1-2	TRBV12-3/TRBV12-4	.	many	TGTGCCAGCAGACCCGGGTTTTTCCCCGACGGGGGCTACACCTTC	CASRPGFFPDGGYTF
15	TRBJ2-7	TRBV28	.	few	TGTGCCAGCACCTCGGGCCTTTCAAGCTCCTACGAGCAGTACTTC	CASTSGLSSSYEQYF
17	TRBJ1-1	TRBV12-3/TRBV12-4	.	.	TGTGCCAGCACCACCTTGCGGGCCTCGGGGTCGAACACTGAAGCTTTCTTT	CASTTLRASGSNTEAFF
14	TRBJ1-2	TRBV12-3/TRBV12-4	.	few	TGTGCCAGCAGCTTCTTAAACGTGGACTATGGCTACACCTTC	CASSFLNVDYGYTF
16	TRBJ2-5	TRBV12-3/TRBV12-4	TRBD1	many	TGTGCCAGCAGTTTAGTGGGACAGGGTCTGTTGGAGACCCAGTACTTC	CASSLVGQGLLETQYF
16	TRBJ1-2	TRBV7-2	TRBD1	many	TGTGCCAGCAGCCCACGACAGGGGCTTTATTCCTATGGCTACACCTTC	CASSPRQGLYSYGYTF
13	TRBJ1-5	TRBV20-1	.	many	TGCAGTGCCGAAGGGGCTCCAAGGCAGCCCCAGCATTTT	CSAEGAPRQPQHF
13	TRBJ1-2	TRBV7-2	TRBD1	many	TGTGCCAGCAGTTTGGACAGGGTAAATGGCTACACCTTC	CASSLDRVNGYTF